These T cell receptor beta chains were read from a single sample in a study of blood T cell repertoires in COVID-19. Data came from immunoSEQ multiplex PCR; TCRdb stores just in-frame clones and leaves some out. Of about 44,000 clones listed, around nine tenths are singletons. What was sequenced was peripheral blood. These receptor sequences come from a woman aged 40 to 55 with acute or convalescent COVID-19. Both conserved end residues are part of each CDR3. The D gene is left open where the match is weak. For some rows the clone size is stated as once, few or many, or as a class when expanded; others skip it.

TRBJ1-2 | NA | NA | TRBV6-6 | TGTGCCAGCAGTTCCCTTACCGAGAATGGTGGCTACACCTTC | CASSSLTENGGYTF
TRBJ2-7 | TRBD1 | NA | TRBV6-4 | TGTGCCAGCAGTGAATGGACAGGGCCCCACGAGCAGTACTTC | CASSEWTGPHEQYF
TRBJ2-7 | TRBD2 | NA | TRBV5-1 | TGCGCCAGCAGCGCCGCACTAACTAGCGGCTCCTACGAGCAGTACTTC | CASSAALTSGSYEQYF
TRBJ1-3 | NA | NA | TRBV18 | TGTGCCAGCTCGAAGGGGGCTGGAAACACCATATATTTT | CASSKGAGNTIYF
TRBJ2-7 | TRBD2 | NA | TRBV28 | TGTGCCAGCAGTCCACCCAGCGGGAGCTTCTACGAGCAGTACTTC | CASSPPSGSFYEQYF
TRBJ2-3 | TRBD2 | NA | TRBV7-9 | TGTGCCAGCAGCTTAGGAGCGGGGGGGGACACAGATACGCAGTATTTT | CASSLGAGGDTDTQYF
TRBJ2-2 | TRBD2 | NA | TRBV5-1 | TGCGCCACCCTAGAGGGTAGCGGGGGCCCGAACACCGGGGAGCTGTTTTTT | CATLEGSGGPNTGELFF
TRBJ2-7 | NA | NA | TRBV27 | TGTGCCAGCAGTTTCTCGTACTCCTACGAGCAGTACTTC | CASSFSYSYEQYF
TRBJ1-1 | NA | NA | TRBV6-4 | TGTGCCAGCACACCTGAGGGGGGGACCACTGAAGCTTTCTTT | CASTPEGGTTEAFF
TRBJ1-3 | TRBD1 | NA | TRBV5-1 | TGCGCCAGCAGTCGAACGGGGACAGGGTTTTCCTCCTCTGGAAACACCATATATTTT | CASSRTGTGFSSSGNTIYF
TRBJ2-3 | NA | NA | TRBV18 | TGTGCCAGCTCAGACAAAGATACGCAGTATTTT | CASSDKDTQYF
TRBJ2-1 | TRBD1 | few | TRBV7-9 | TGTGCCAGCAGGAATGAACGGACAGGGGGCTTCAATGAGCAGTTCTTC | CASRNERTGGFNEQFF
TRBJ1-5 | TRBD1 | NA | TRBV13 | TGTGCCAGCAGCTACCAACAGGGGCCTCAGCCCCAGCATTTT | CASSYQQGPQPQHF
TRBJ2-1 | TRBD2 | NA | TRBV28 | TGTGCCAGCAGTTCGACTAGCGGGGGGGTCTCCTACAATGAGCAGTTCTTC | CASSSTSGGVSYNEQFF
TRBJ1-2 | NA | NA | TRBV5-6 | TGTGCCAGCAGCACCGCGACAGCCAACTATGGCTACACCTTC | CASSTATANYGYTF
TRBJ1-1 | NA | once | TRBV2 | TGTGCCAGCAGTGAGGGGCGGGGCCTCTGGGGTTACCGCGGGGAGAACACTGAAGCTTTCTTT | CASSEGRGLWGYRGENTEAFF
TRBJ2-1 | TRBD2 | once | TRBV4-1 | TGCGCCAGCAGCCAGGGGTGGAGCGGGAGGAAAAATGAGCAGTTCTTC | CASSQGWSGRKNEQFF
TRBJ2-1 | TRBD2 | few | TRBV7-2 | TGTGCCAGCAGAGCCCCTTTTACGGCGGGGGTTAACAATGAGCAGTTCTTC | CASRAPFTAGVNNEQFF
TRBJ2-5 | NA | NA | TRBV11-3 | TGTGCCAGCAGCACTCGGGACAAAAACCAAGAGACCCAGTACTTC | CASSTRDKNQETQYF
TRBJ2-7 | NA | NA | TRBV28 | TGTGCCACCTACCCACAGGTTAGCTCCTACGAGCAGTACTTC | CATYPQVSSYEQYF
TRBJ1-5 | TRBD1 | NA | TRBV27 | TGTGCCAGCAGTTTTCGAGCCGGGACAGGACATCAGCCCCAGCATTTT | CASSFRAGTGHQPQHF
TRBJ1-6 | NA | few | TRBV7-2 | TGTGCCAGCAGCTTAGCTGGGCCTCCTAATTCACCCCTCCACTTT | CASSLAGPPNSPLHF
TRBJ2-2 | NA | NA | TRBV15 | TGTGCCACCAGCAGTCCAGGACAGCGCACCGGGGAGCTGTTTTTT | CATSSPGQRTGELFF
TRBJ1-2 | TRBD1 | NA | TRBV29-1 | TGCAGCGTTGTGGGCAGGGGGCTGAACTATGGCTACACCTTC | CSVVGRGLNYGYTF
TRBJ2-1 | NA | NA | TRBV19 | TGTGCCAGTAGCCCCACTGGCTCCTACAATGAGCAGTTCTTC | CASSPTGSYNEQFF
TRBJ1-6 | NA | NA | TRBV7-8 | TGTGCCAGCAGCACTCGACAGGCCTCCTATAATTCACCCCTCCACTTT | CASSTRQASYNSPLHF
TRBJ1-2 | NA | NA | TRBV7-8 | TGTGCCAGCAGCTTGATGGGGGGATCCAACTATGGCTACACCTTC | CASSLMGGSNYGYTF
TRBJ1-2 | NA | NA | TRBV24-1 | TGTGCCACCAGCGCGGGACTGACCTATGGCTACACCTTC | CATSAGLTYGYTF
TRBJ2-7 | NA | NA | TRBV28 | TGTGCCAGCACTGAAAGGAGGAACAGGGCGGGGGACGAGCAGTACTTC | CASTERRNRAGDEQYF
TRBJ1-4 | TRBD1 | NA | TRBV19 | TGTGCCAGTGCTCGGGCCCTGACAGGGACTAATGAAAAACTGTTTTTT | CASARALTGTNEKLFF
TRBJ2-1 | TRBD1 | NA | TRBV7-9 | TGTGCCAGCAGTCGTCCAGGGACAGGGTTGGGCAATGAGCAGTTCTTC | CASSRPGTGLGNEQFF
TRBJ1-2 | NA | NA | TRBV6-4 | TGTGCCAGCACCAACAGGGCTTACGATGGCTACACCTTC | CASTNRAYDGYTF
TRBJ2-7 | NA | NA | TRBV5-1 | TGCGCCAGCAGCTTGGCCAGGTTTTCCTACGAGCAGTACTTC | CASSLARFSYEQYF
TRBJ1-1 | NA | NA | TRBV28 | TGTGCCAGCAGTTTATTTCCAGGTGAAGCTTTCTTT | CASSLFPGEAFF
TRBJ2-7 | TRBD1 | NA | TRBV6-5 | TGTGCCAGCAGTTACTCGGCCTCGACAGGGAACTACGAGCAGTACTTC | CASSYSASTGNYEQYF
TRBJ2-3 | TRBD1 | NA | TRBV2 | TGTGCCAGCAGTGTCACAGGGGGCGGTCTGAGCACAGATACGCAGTATTTT | CASSVTGGGLSTDTQYF
TRBJ2-3 | NA | NA | TRBV5-1 | TGCGCCAGCAGTCCGACTACAAGCACAGATACGCAGTATTTT | CASSPTTSTDTQYF